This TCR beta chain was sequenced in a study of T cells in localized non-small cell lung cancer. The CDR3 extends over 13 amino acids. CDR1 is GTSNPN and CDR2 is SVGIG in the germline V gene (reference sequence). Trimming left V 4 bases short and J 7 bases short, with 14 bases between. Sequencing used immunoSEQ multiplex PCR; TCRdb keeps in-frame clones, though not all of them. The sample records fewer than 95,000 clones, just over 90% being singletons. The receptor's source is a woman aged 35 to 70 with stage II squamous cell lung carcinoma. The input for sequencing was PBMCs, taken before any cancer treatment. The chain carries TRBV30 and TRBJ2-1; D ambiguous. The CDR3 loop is CAWTLGLGNEQFF. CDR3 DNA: TGTGCCTGGACCCTCGGCCTGGGAAATGAGCAGTTCTTC.